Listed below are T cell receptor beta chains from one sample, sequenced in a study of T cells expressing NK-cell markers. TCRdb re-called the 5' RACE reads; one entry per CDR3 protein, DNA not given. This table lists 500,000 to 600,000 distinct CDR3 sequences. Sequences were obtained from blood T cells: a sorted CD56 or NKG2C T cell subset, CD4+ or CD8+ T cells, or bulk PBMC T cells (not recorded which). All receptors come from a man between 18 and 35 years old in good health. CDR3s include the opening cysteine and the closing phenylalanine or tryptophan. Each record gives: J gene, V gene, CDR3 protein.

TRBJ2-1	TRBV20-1	CSASGSGAASSYNEQFF
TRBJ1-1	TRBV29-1	CSVGPSITPNTEAFF
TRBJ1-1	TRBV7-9	CASSPAGAMNTEAFF
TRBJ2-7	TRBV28	CASSQTAEWLYEQYF
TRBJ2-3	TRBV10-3	CAISEVAGNTDTQYF
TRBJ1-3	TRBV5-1	CASSSNGGLPGNTIYF
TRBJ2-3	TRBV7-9	CASSLHGEEGQYF
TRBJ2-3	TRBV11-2	CASSIEWGTDTQYF
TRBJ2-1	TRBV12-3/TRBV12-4	CASSLASTSGIPWFF
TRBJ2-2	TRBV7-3	CASSPGGLDDTGELFF
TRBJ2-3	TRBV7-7	CASSLGLEGTDTQYF
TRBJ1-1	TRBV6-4	CASSELDGLGTEAFF
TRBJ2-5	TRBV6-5	CASSYTPLGVAGGSETQYF
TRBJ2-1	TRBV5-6	CASSFWDRADNEQFF
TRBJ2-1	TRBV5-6	CASSLGGVDYNEQFF
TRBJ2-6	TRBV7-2	CASSPGRAGANVLTF
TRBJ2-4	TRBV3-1	CASSQGLGLAGVAKNIQYF
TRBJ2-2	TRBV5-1	CASSLFSNTGELFF
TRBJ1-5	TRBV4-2	CASSQDYGDNNQPQHF
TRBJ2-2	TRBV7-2	CASSPRDVNTGELFF
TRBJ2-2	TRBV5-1	CASRPGGTGGELFF
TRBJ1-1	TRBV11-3	CASSSTNPWDRDKSVNTEAFF
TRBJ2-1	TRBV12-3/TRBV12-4	CASGYTGGEQFF
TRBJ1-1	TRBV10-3	CAISDKDVNTEAFF
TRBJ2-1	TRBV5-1	CASSTWASGRAGEQFF
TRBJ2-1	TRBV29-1	CSVGGTSKDEQFF
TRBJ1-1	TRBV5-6	CASSYGGTRAEAFF
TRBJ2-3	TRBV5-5	CASSAQGLVTDTQYF
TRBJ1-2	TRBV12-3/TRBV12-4	CASSYGGTVYGYTF
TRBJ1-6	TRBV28	CASSNRRGTGNSPLHF
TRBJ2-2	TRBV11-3	CASSSKTGLDDLGELFF
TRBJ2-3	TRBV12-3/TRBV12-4	CASSLGVASTDTQYF
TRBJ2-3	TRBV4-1	CASSQDDGASTDTQYF
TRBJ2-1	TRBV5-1	CASSRTSGPDNEQFF